This T cell receptor beta chain comes out of a study of blood T cells in healthy people across ages. The sample holds a few counts of this clonotype. What it recognizes is unknown. A much larger clone differs from this one at a single base, so this may be a read error. The sample providers were healthy Caucasian people from Russia, aged roughly 6 to 100. Germline V gives CDR1 SGHDN, CDR2 FVKESK. The CDR3 contains 14 residues. V trimming: 5 bases; J trimming: 6 bases; junction bases outside the gene matches: 9. Study-wide findings and caveats: More naive CD4+ cells and higher diversity were found in long-lived than in aged donors.

A second 7 to 11 cycle PCR used barcoded and J-beta primers. A single record per CDR3 protein comes from TCRdb applying MiXCR to the 5' RACE reads. The sample holds 900,000 to 950,000 distinct CDR3 sequences, 29% seen once. The same sample was also used in a study of T cells of mothers and their children.

The sequence derives from a woman in her 40s in good health. This chain links TRBV14 with TRBJ1-1; 7 bases line up with TRBD1. The sequenced sample was blood. The CDR3 sequence: CASSARQGDAEAFF. For the CDR3, the DNA is TGTGCCAGCAGCGCCCGACAGGGAGACGCTGAAGCTTTCTTT.